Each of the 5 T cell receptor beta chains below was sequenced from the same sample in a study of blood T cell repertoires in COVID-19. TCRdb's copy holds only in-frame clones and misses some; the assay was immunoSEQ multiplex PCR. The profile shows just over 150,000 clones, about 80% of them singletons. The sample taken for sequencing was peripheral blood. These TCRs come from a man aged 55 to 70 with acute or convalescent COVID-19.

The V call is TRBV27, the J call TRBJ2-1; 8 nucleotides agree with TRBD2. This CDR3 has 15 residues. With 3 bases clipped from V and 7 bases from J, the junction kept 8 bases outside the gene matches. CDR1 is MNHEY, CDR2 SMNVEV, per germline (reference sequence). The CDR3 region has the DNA TGTGCCAGCAGTTTCCCGGGACTAGGAGGTAATGAGCAGTTCTTC. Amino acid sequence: CASSFPGLGGNEQFF.

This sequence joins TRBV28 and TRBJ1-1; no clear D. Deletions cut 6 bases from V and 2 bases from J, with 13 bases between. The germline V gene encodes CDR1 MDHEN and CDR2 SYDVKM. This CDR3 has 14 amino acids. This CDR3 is CASSRAGRNTEAFF. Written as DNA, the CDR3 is TGTGCCAGCAGCCGTGCGGGGAGAAACACTGAAGCTTTCTTT.

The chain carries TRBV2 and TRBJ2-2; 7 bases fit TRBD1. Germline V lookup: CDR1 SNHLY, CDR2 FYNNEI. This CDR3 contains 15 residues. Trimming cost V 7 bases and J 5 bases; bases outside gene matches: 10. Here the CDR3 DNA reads TGTGCCAGCACAGGTAGTAGGGGGCGGACCGGGGAGCTGTTTTTT. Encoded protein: CASTGSRGRTGELFF.

CDR3 sequence: CASSLAPEELADGTDTQYF. The CDR3 bases are TGTGCCAGCAGCTTGGCGCCGGAGGAACTAGCGGATGGCACAGATACGCAGTATTTT. The chain has TRBV5-6 and TRBJ2-3; TRBD2 matches at 8 bases. V shed 0 bases and J 1 base; nucleotides not matched to a gene: 13. The CDR3 extends over 19 amino acids. CDR1 is SGHDT, CDR2 YYEEEE, per germline.

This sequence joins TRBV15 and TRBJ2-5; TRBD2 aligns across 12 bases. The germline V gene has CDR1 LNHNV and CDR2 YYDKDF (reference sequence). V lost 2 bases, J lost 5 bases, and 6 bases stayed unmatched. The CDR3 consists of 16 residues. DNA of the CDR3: TGTGCCACCAGCAGAATCCTAGCGGGAGGGCGCGAGACCCAGTACTTC. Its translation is CATSRILAGGRETQYF.